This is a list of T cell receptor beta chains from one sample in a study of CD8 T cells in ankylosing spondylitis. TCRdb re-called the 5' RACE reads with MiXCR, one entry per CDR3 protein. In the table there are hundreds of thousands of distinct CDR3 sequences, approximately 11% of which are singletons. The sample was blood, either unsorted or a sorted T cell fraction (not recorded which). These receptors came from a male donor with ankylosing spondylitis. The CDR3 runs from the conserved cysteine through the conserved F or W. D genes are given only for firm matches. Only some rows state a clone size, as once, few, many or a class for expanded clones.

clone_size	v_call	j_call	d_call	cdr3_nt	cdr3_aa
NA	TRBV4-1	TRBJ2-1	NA	TGCGCCAGCAGCCAAGAACGGGACCCATCCTACAATGAGCAGTTCTTC	CASSQERDPSYNEQFF
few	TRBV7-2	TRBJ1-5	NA	TGTGCCAGCAGCTTACCGGGGGTTCAGCCCCAGCATTTT	CASSLPGVQPQHF
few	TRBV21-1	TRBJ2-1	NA	TGTGCCAGCAGCAAAGAGGGGCCTCCCACCTACAATGAGCAGTTCTTC	CASSKEGPPTYNEQFF
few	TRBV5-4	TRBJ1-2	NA	TGTGCCAGCAGCTACCCGGGGACACCAGCGGGCGGCTACACCTTC	CASSYPGTPAGGYTF
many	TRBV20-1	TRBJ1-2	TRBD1	TGCAGTGCAACCACAGGGGGCGTGTTTAGTGGCTACACCTTC	CSATTGGVFSGYTF
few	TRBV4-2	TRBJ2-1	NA	TGTGCCAGCAGCCAAGTCAGCGGAGGCTCCTACAATGAGCAGTTCTTC	CASSQVSGGSYNEQFF
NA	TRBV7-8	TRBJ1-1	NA	TGTGCCAGCAGCCTCCGGGACGGGAAAGCTTTCTTT	CASSLRDGKAFF
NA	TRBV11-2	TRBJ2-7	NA	TGTGCCAGCAGCTCCTCCCCGGGAGAGCAGTACGAGCAGTACTTC	CASSSSPGEQYEQYF
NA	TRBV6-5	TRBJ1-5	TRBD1	TGTGCCAGCAGTTACCCCGGACAGGGCGGCAATCAGCCCCAGCATTTT	CASSYPGQGGNQPQHF
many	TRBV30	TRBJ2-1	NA	TGTGCCTGGAGTGTAGGGACATCCTACAATGAGCAGTTCTTC	CAWSVGTSYNEQFF
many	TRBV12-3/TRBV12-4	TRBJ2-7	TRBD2	TGTGCCAGCAGTCGGACTAGCGGGAGTTCATACGAGCAGTACTTC	CASSRTSGSSYEQYF
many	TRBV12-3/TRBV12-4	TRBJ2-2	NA	TGTGCCAGCATAAAAGGTCTCCAGGGGAAGGCCGGGGAGCTGTTTTTT	CASIKGLQGKAGELFF
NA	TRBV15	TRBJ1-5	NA	TGTGCCACCAGCAGAGAGGGGTATAGCAATCAGCCCCAGCATTTT	CATSREGYSNQPQHF
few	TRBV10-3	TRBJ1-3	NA	TGTGCCATCAGTGAAAGGTCTATCTCTGGAAACACCATATATTTT	CAISERSISGNTIYF
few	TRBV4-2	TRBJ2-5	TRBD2	TGTGCCAGCAGCCCTCAACTAGCGGGAGTGCAAGAGAGGGGGACCCAGTACTTC	CASSPQLAGVQERGTQYF
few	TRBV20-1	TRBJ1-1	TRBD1	TGCAGTGCTCCGGACAGGACGGCTGAAGCTTTCTTT	CSAPDRTAEAFF
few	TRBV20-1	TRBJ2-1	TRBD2	TGCAGTGCTAGAGATCAGAGGGCGGGAGGTTACAATGAGCAGTTCTTC	CSARDQRAGGYNEQFF
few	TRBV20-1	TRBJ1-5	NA	TGCAGTGCTACCCCGGGTAACCGCTTTCAGCCCCAGCATTTT	CSATPGNRFQPQHF
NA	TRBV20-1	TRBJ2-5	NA	TGCAGTGCTAGAGGTCGGCTAGCAATACAAGAGACCCAGTACTTC	CSARGRLAIQETQYF
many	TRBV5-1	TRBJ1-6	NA	TGCGCCAGCAGCTTGGATCGCCCGCGGAATTCACCCCTCCACTTT	CASSLDRPRNSPLHF
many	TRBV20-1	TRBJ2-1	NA	TGCAGTGCTCCCCCCACGCATAGCCCTTACAATGAGCAGTTCTTC	CSAPPTHSPYNEQFF
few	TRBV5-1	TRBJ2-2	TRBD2	TGCGCCAGCAGCGCTACTAGCGGGAGCAACGCGGGCGGGGAGCTGTTTTTT	CASSATSGSNAGGELFF
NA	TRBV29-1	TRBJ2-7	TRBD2	TGCAGCGTTGATAGCGGGATGAACGAGCAGTACTTC	CSVDSGMNEQYF
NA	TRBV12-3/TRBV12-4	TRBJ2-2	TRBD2	TGTGCCAGCAGCTCTCATCGGGGGGTGACCGGGGAGCTGTTTTTT	CASSSHRGVTGELFF
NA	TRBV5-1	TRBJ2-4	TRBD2	TGCGCCAGCAGCTTGATTCGGGAGGGCCGGTCCAAAAACATTCAGTACTTC	CASSLIREGRSKNIQYF
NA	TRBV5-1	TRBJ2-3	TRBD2	TGCGCCAGCAGCTTCAGGTGGCTAGCGGGACGCACAGATACGCAGTATTTT	CASSFRWLAGRTDTQYF
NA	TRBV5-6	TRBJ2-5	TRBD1	TGTGCCAGCAGTTACCCCGGGACAGGGGGCCATGGGACCCAGTACTTC	CASSYPGTGGHGTQYF
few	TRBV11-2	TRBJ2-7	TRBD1	TGTGCCAGCAGCTTAGACAGGGGGCTGGAGTACTTC	CASSLDRGLEYF
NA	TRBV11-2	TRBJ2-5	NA	TGTGCCAGCACCCCAGGACGGGCACCCCAAGAGACCCAGTACTTC	CASTPGRAPQETQYF
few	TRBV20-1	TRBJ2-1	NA	TGCAGTGCTAGAGGTATCAGGGGCTCCTACAATGAGCAGTTCTTC	CSARGIRGSYNEQFF
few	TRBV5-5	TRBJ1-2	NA	TGTGCCAGCAGTGGGGTAATTAACTATGGCTACACCTTC	CASSGVINYGYTF
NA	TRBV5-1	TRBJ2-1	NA	TGCGCCAGCGGCGACGGGAGCTCCTACAATGAGCAGTTCTTC	CASGDGSSYNEQFF
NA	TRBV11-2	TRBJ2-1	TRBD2	TGTGCCAGCAGACACGCTAGCGGCACCGGTAGCTCCTACAATGAGCAGTTCTTC	CASRHASGTGSSYNEQFF
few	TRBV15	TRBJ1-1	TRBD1	TGTGCCACCAGCCCCGGGGACAGGGGAGGGCACACTGAAGCTTTCTTT	CATSPGDRGGHTEAFF
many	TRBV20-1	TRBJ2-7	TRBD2	TGCAGTGCCGGACTAGCGGGAGCCTACGAGCAGTACTTC	CSAGLAGAYEQYF
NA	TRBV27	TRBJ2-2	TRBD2	TGTGCCAGCAGTTTATTCGGGGGGACCACCAACGGGGAGCTGTTTTTT	CASSLFGGTTNGELFF
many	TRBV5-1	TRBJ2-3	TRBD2	TGCGCCAGCAGCTTCGCGGGAGGGGGCACAGATACGCAGTATTTT	CASSFAGGGTDTQYF
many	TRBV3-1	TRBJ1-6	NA	TGTGCCAGCGGGCTGAGCTCCTATAATTCACCCCTCCACTTT	CASGLSSYNSPLHF
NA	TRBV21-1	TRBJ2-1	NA	TGTGCCAGCAGCAAAGGGGAGAGGTTTTGGGGGGGCTCCAATGAGCAGTTCTTC	CASSKGERFWGGSNEQFF